This T cell receptor beta chain was sequenced during a study of CD8 T cells in ankylosing spondylitis. This CDR3 is built from 13 residues. V lost 2 bases to trimming and J lost 5 bases; unmatched junction nucleotides: 3. Germline values: CDR1 KGHSH, CDR2 LQKENI. General study findings and limits: Previous work reported some of these motif variants in the synovial fluid and blood of reactive arthritis.

As to this clonotype: The target antigen is unknown.

In TCRdb, the 5' RACE reads were re-called with MiXCR into one record per CDR3 protein. The data show approximately 260,000 distinct CDR3 sequences, about 9.1% seen once. Sequenced input: blood, either unsorted or a sorted T cell fraction (not recorded which). The chain has TRBV18 and TRBJ2-7, with TRBD1 matching 7 bases. The sequence was collected from a male donor with ankylosing spondylitis or in good health (not recorded which). The CDR3 sequence is CASSPDRVNEQYF. In DNA, the CDR3 is TGTGCCAGCTCACCAGACAGGGTGAACGAGCAGTACTTC.